The T cell receptor (beta chain) described here comes from a study of blood T cell repertoires in COVID-19. Study-level background: T cells, B-cell-depleted T cells, or PBMCs supplied cDNA or gDNA.

There are 12 residues in the CDR3. V lost 9 bases to trimming and J lost 4 bases, with 10 bases between them. Participants came from fewer than 25 US areas, aged roughly 18 to 89 years. Per the authors' pipeline: It was from reference gene primer amplification that nucleated cell counts were estimated. Sequencing was performed with immunoSEQ multiplex PCR; in TCRdb, only in-frame clones are kept and a portion is missing. V and J calls and clone size are copied from that table; D and trimming were computed from the DNA. The data contain approximately 320,000 clones, roughly 90% of them singletons. This receptor was identified in a man aged 55 to 70 who had recovered from COVID-19. The sequenced sample was PBMCs or T cells enriched from blood (not recorded which). The chain uses TRBV12-3 or TRBV12-4 and TRBJ2-1; D may be TRBD1 (5 bases). The DNA for the CDR3 is TGTGCCAGTAAGGGGATTTACAATGAGCAGTTCTTC. This translates into CASKGIYNEQFF.